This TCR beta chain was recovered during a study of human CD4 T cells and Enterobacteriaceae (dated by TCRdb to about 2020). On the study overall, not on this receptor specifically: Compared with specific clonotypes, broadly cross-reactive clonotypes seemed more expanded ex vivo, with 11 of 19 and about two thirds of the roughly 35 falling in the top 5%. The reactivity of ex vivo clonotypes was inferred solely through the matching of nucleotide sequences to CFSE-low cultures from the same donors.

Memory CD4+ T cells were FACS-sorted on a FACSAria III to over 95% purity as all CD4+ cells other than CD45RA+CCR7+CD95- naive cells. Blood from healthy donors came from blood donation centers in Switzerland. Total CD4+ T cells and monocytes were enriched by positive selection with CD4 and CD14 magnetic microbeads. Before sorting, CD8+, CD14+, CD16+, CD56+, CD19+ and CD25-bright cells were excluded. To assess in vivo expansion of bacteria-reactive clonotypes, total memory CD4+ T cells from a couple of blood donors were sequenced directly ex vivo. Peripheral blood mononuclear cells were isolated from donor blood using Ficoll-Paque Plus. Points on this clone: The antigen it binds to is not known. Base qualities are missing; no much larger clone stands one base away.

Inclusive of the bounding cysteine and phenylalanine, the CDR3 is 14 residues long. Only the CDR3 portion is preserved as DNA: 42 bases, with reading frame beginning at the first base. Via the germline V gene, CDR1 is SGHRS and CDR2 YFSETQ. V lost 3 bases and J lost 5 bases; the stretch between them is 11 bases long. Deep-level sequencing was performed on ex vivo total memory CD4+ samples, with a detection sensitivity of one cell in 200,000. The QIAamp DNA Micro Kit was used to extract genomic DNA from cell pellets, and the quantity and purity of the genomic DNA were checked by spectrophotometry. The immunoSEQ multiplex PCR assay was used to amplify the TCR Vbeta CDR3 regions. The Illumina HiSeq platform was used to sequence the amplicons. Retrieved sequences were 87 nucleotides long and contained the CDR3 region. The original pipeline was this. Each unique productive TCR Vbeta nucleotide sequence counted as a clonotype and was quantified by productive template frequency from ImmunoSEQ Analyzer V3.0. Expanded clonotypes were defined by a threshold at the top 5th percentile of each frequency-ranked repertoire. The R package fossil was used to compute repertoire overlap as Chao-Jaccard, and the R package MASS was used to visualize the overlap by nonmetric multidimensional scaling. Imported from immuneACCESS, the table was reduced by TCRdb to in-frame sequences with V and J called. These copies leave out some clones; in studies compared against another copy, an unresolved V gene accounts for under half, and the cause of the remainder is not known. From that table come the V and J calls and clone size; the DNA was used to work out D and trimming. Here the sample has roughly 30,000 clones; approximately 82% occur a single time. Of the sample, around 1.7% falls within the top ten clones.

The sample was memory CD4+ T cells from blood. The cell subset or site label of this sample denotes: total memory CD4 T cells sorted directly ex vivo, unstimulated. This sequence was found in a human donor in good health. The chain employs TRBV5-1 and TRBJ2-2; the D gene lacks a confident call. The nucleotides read TGCGCCAGCAGCTCGGGTACACCAACCGGGGAGCTGTTTTTT. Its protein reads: CASSSGTPTGELFF.